This entry describes one T cell receptor (beta chain). Some clones are missing from TCRdb's copy, which holds only in-frame ones; the method was immunoSEQ multiplex PCR. The table lists around 330,000 clones, around 90% of them singletons. The record originates from a study of blood T cell repertoires in COVID-19. The CDR3 sequence is 14 residues long. Germline values: CDR1 SGHTA, CDR2 FQGNSA. V was clipped by 2 bases and J by 9 bases, with 16 bases between them. The chain is built from TRBV7-2 and TRBJ2-5; no clear D gene. The source of this sequence is a man in his 60s who had recovered from COVID-19. The specimen sequenced was PBMCs or T cells enriched from blood (not recorded which). The CDR3 loop reads CASSLRPFPEAQYF. Written as DNA, the CDR3 is TGTGCCAGCAGCTTACGCCCTTTCCCTGAGGCCCAGTACTTC.